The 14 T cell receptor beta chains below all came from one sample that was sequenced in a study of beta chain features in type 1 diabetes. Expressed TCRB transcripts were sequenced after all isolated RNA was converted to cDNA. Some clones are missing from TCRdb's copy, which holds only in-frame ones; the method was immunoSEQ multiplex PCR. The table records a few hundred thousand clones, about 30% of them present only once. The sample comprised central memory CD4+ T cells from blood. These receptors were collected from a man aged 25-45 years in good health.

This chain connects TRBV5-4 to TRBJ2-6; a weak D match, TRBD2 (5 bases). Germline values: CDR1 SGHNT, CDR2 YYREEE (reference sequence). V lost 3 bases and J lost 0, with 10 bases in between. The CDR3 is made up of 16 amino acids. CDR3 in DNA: TGTGCCAGCAGCTCGGGGTTCGCCTCTGGGGCCAACGTCCTGACTTTC. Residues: CASSSGFASGANVLTF.

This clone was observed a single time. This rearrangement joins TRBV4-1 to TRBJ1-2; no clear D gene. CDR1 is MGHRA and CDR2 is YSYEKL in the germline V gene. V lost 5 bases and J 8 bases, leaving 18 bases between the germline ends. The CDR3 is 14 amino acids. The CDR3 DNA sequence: TGCGCCAGCAGCGCCCTAGGACCGTTGAGCGGCTACACCTTC. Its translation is CASSALGPLSGYTF.

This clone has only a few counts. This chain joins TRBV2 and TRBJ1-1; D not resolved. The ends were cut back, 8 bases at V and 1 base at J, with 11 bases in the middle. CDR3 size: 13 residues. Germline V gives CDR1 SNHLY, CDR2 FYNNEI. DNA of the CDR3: TGTGCCAGCGGGCTCGGGGAGAACACTGAAGCTTTCTTT. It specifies CASGLGENTEAFF.

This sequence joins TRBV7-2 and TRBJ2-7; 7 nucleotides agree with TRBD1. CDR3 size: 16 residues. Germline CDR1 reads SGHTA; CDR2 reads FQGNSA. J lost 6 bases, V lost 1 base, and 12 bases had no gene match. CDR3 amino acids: CASSLDVTGALLEQYF. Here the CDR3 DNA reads TGTGCCAGCAGCTTAGATGTTACAGGGGCCCTCCTCGAGCAGTACTTC.

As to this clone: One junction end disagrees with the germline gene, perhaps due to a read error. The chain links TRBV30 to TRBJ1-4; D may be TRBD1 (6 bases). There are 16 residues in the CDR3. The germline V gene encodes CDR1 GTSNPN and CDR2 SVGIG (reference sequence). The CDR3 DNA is TGTGACTGGAGAGCCCCGACAGGAAGGGGCAATGAAAAACTGTTTTTT. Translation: CDWRAPTGRGNEKLFF.

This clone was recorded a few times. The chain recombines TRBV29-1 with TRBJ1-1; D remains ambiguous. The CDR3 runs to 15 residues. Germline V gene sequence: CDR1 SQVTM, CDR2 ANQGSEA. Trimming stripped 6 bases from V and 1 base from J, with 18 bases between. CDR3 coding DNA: TGCAGCGTACCGTCGTTCGGGTTCGAGAACACTGAAGCTTTCTTT. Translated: CSVPSFGFENTEAFF.

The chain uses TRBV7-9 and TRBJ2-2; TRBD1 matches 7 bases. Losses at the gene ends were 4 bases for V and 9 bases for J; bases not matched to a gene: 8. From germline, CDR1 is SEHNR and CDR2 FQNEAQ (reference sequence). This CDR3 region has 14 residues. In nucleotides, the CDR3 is TGTGCCAGCAGCTCAACAGGGGACGTAAGGGAGCTGTTTTTT. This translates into CASSSTGDVRELFF.

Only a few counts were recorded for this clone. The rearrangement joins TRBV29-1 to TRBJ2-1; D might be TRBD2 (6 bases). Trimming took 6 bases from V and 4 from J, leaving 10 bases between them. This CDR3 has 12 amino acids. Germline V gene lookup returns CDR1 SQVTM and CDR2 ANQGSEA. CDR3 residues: CSVGSGYNEQFF. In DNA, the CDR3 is TGCAGCGTGGGTAGCGGATACAATGAGCAGTTCTTC.

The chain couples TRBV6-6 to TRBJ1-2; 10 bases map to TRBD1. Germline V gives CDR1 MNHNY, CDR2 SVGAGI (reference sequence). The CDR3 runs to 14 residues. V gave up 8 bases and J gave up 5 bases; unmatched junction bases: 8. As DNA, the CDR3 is TGTGCCAGCGGAGAGGACAGGGGGAATTATGGCTACACCTTC. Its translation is CASGEDRGNYGYTF.

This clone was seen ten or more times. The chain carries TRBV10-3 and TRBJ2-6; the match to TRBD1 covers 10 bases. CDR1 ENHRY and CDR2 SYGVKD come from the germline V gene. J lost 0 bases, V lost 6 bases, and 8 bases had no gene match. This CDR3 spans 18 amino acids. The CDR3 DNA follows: TGTGCCATCAGATGGGACAGGGGACCAAGCTCTGGGGCCAACGTCCTGACTTTC. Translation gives CAIRWDRGPSSGANVLTF.

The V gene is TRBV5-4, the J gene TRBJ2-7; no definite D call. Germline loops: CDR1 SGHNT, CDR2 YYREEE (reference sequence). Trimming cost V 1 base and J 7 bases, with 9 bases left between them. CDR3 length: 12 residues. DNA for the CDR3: TGTGCCAGCAGCTTGAATGAACGAGAGCAGTACTTC. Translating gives CASSLNEREQYF.

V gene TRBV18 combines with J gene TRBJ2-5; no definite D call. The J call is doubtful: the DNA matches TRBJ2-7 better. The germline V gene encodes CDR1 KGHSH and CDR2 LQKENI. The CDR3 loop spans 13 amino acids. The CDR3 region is CASSPGPGYEQYF. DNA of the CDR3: TGTGCCAGCTCACCGGGCCCTGGTTACGAGCAGTACTTC.

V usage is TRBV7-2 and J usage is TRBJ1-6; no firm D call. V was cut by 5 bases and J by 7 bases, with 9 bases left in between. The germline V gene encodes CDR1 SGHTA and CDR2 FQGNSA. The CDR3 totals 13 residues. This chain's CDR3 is CASSPKPNSPLHF. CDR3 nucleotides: TGTGCCAGCAGCCCCAAACCGAATTCACCCCTCCACTTT.

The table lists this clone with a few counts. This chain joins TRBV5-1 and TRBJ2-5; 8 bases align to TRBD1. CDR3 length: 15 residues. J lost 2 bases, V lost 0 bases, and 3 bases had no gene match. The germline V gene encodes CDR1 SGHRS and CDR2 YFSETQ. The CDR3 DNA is TGCGCCAGCAGCTTGGTGGGACAGGCACAAGAGACCCAGTACTTC. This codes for CASSLVGQAQETQYF.